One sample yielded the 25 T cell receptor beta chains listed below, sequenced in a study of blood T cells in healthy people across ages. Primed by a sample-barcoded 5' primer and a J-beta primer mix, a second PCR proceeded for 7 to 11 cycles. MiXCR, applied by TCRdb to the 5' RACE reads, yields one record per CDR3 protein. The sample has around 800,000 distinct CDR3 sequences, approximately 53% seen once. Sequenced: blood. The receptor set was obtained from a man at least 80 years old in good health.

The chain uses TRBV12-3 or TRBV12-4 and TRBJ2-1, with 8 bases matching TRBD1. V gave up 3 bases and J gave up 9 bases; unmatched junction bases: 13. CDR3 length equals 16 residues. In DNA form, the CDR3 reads TGTGCCAGCAGTTTGCTCCAGGGGGCGGTGATGGCTGAGCAGTTCTTC. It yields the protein CASSLLQGAVMAEQFF.

CDR3 loop: CASSPASGGYNEQFF. CDR3 in DNA: TGTGCCAGCAGCCCTGCGAGCGGGGGATACAATGAGCAGTTCTTC. This chain links TRBV7-2 with TRBJ2-1, with 8 nucleotides matching TRBD2. Germline assignment: CDR1 SGHTA and CDR2 FQGNSA. The CDR3 spans 15 residues. V gave up 5 bases and J gave up 4 bases; unmatched junction bases: 7.

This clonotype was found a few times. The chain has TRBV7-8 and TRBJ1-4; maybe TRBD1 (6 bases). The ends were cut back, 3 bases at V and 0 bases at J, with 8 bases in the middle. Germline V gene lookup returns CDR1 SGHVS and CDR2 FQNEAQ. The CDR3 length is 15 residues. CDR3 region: CASSFGGTTNEKLFF. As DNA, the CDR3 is TGTGCCAGCAGCTTCGGGGGCACAACTAATGAAAAACTGTTTTTT.

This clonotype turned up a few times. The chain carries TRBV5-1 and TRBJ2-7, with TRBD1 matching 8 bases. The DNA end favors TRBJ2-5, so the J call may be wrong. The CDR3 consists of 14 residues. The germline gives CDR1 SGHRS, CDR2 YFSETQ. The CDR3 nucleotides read TGCGCCAGCAGCTTGGCCAGGGGGCTAGAGACCCAGTACTTC. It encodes CASSLARGLETQYF.

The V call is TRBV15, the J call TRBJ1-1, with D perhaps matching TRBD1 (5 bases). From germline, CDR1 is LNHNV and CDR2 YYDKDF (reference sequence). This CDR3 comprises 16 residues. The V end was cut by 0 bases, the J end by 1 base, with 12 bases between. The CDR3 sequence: CATSRDIPRGNTEAFF. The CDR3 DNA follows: TGTGCCACCAGCAGAGATATTCCGAGGGGGAACACTGAAGCTTTCTTT.

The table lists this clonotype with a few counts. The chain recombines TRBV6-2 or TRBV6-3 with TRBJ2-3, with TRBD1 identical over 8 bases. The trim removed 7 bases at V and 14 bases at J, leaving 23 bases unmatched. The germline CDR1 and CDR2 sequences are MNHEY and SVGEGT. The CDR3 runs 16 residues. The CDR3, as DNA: TGTGCCAGCACCACAGGTGGGACAGGAACCCACAGAGACGCGTATTTT. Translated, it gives CASTTGGTGTHRDAYF.

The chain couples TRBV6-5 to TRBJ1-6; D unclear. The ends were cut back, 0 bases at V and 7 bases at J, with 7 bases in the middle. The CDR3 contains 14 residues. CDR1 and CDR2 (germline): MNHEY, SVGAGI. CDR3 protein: CASSYSEGNSPLHF. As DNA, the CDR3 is TGTGCCAGCAGTTACTCGGAAGGGAATTCACCCCTCCACTTT.

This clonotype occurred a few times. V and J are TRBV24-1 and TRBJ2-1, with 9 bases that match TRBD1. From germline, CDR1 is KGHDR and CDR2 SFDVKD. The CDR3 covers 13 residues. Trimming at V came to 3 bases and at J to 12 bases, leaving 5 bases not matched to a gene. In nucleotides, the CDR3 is TGTGCCACCAGTGATCCGGGACAGGGCTGGCAGTTCTTC. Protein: CATSDPGQGWQFF.

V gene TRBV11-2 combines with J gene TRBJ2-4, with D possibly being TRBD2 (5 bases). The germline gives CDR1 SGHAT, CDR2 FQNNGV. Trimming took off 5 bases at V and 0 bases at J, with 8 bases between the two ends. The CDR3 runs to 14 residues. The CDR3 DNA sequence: TGTGCCAGCAGCGCCGGGGTAGCCAAAAACATTCAGTACTTC. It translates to CASSAGVAKNIQYF.

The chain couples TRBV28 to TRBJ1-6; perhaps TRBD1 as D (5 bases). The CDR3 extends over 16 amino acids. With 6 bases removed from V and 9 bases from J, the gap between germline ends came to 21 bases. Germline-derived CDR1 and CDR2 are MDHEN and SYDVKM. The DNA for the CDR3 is TGTGCCAGCAGCCCCTCCCCTGGAGCTGGGGGTTCACCCCTCCACTTT. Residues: CASSPSPGAGGSPLHF.

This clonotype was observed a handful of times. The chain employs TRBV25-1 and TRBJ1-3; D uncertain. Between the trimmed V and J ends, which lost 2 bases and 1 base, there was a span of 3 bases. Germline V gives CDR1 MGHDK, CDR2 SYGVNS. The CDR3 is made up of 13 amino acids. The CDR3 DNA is TGTGCCAGCAGTGAACTTTCTGGAAACACCATATATTTT. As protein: CASSELSGNTIYF.

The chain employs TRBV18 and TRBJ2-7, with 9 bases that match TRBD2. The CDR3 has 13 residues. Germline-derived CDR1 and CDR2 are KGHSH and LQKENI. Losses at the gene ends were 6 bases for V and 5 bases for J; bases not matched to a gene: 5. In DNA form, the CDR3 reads TGTGCCAGCTCCCCTCTAGCGGGAAACGAGCAGTACTTC. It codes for CASSPLAGNEQYF.

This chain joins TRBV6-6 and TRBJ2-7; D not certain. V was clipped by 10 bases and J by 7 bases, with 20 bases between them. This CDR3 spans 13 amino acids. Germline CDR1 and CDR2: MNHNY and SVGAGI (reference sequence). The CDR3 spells CATLDAGDGEQYF. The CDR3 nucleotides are TGTGCCACCCTCGACGCTGGAGATGGTGAGCAGTACTTC.

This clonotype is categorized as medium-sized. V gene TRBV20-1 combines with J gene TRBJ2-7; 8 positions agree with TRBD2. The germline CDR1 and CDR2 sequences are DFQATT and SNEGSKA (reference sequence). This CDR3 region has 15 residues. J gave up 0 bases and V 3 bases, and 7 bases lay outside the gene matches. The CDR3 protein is CSASGLAGSSYEQYF. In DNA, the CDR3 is TGCAGTGCTAGTGGGCTAGCGGGCAGCTCCTACGAGCAGTACTTC.

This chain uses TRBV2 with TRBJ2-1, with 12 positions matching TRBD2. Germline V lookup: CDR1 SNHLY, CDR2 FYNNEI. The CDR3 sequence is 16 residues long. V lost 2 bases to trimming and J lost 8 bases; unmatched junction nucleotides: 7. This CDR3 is CASSELAGGPRYEQFF. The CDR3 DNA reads TGTGCCAGCAGTGAACTAGCGGGAGGGCCGAGGTATGAGCAGTTCTTC.

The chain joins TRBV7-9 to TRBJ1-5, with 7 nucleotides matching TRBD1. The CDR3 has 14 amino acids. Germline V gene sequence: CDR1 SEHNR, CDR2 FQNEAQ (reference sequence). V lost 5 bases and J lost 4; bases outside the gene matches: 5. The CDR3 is CASSRDSLNQPQHF. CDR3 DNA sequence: TGTGCCAGCAGCCGGGACAGCCTAAATCAGCCCCAGCATTTT.

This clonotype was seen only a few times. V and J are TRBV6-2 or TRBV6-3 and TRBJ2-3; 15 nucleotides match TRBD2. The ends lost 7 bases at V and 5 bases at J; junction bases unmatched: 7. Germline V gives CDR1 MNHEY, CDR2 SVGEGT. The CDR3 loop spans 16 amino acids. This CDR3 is CASTWTSGRVEDTQYF. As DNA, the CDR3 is TGTGCCAGCACCTGGACTAGCGGGAGGGTCGAAGATACGCAGTATTTT.

CDR3: CASSPSILDTEAFF. In DNA form, the CDR3 reads TGCGCCAGCAGCCCGTCAATTCTGGACACTGAAGCTTTCTTT. The chain uses TRBV5-1 and TRBJ1-1; D unresolved. V was shortened by 4 bases and J by 3 bases, with 13 bases between the two germline ends. The CDR3 has 14 amino acids. Per germline, CDR1 SGHRS and CDR2 YFSETQ.

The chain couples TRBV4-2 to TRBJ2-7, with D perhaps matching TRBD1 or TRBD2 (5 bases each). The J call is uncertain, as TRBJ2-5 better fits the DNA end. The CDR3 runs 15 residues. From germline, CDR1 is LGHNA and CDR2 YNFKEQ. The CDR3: CASSQEGPGRETQYF. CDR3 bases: TGTGCCAGCAGCCAAGAGGGACCCGGGCGGGAGACCCAGTACTTC.

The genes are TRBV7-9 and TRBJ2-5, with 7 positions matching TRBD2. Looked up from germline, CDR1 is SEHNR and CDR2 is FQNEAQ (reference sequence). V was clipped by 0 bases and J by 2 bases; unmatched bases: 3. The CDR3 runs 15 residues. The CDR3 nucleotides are TGTGCCAGCAGCTTAGCCGCCGGGAGGCAAGAGACCCAGTACTTC. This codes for CASSLAAGRQETQYF.

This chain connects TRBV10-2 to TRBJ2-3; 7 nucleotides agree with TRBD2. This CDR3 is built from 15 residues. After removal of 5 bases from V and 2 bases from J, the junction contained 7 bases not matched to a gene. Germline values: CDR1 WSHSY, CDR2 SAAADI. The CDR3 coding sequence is TGCGCCAGCAGTCCGACTAGCCCCACCACAGATACGCAGTATTTT. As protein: CASSPTSPTTDTQYF.

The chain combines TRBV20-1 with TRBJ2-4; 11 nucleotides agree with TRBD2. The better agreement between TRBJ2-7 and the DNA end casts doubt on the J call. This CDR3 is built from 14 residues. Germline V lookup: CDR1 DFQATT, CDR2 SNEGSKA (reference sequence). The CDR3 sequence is CSARSSGRTYEQYF. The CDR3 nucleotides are TGCAGTGCTAGATCTAGCGGGAGGACCTACGAGCAGTACTTC.

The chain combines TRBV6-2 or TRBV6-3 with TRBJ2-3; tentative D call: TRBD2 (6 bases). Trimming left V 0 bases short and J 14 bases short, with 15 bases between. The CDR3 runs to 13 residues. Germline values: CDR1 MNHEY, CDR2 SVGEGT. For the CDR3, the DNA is TGTGCCAGCAGTTACTCGACTAGAAGATACGCGTATTTT. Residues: CASSYSTRRYAYF.

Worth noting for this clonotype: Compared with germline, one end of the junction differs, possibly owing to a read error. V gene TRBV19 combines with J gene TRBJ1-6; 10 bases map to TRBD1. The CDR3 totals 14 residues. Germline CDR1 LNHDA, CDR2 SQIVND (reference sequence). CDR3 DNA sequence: TGTACCAGTAGTAGGGGACAGGGGAATTCACCCCTCCACTTT. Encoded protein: CTSSRGQGNSPLHF.

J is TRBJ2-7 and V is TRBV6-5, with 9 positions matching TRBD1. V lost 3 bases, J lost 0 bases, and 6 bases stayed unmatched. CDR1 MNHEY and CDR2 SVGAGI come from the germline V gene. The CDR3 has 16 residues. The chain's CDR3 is CASSYSGTGSSYEQYF. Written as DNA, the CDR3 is TGTGCCAGCAGTTATTCCGGGACAGGGAGCTCCTACGAGCAGTACTTC.